The rows below give T cell receptor beta chains drawn from one sample of a study of T cell repertoires in cytomegalovirus infection. No antigen has been assigned to these receptors. TCRdb analysed the reads with MiXCR anew, one entry per CDR3 protein. The sample has roughly 990,000 distinct CDR3 sequences, roughly 30% seen once. This specimen consisted of cultured CD8+ T cells from PBMCs, obtained from culture after CMV antigen stimulation. The receptors stem from a human donor in good health (CMV status not recorded). Some clones in this sample may be carry-over from other donors' samples. CDR3s include the opening cysteine and the closing phenylalanine or tryptophan. A D gene is named only where the DNA matches it firmly. Expanded clones get a size class; other rows say once, few or many, or leave the size out.

TRBJ1-3	TRBV7-8	.	16	.	TGTGCCAGCAGCAGGCCGGGACCCAGCTCTGGAAACACCATATATTTT	CASSRPGPSSGNTIYF
TRBJ2-7	TRBV19	TRBD1	14	.	TGTGCCAGTAGTCCCTGGACAGGGGGAGACGAGCAGTACTTC	CASSPWTGGDEQYF
TRBJ2-1	TRBV28	TRBD1	16	.	TGTGCCAGCAGTCCTTTGACAGGGAGCTCCTACAATGAGCAGTTCTTC	CASSPLTGSSYNEQFF
TRBJ2-5	TRBV4-3	.	15	.	TGCGCCAGCAGCCAAGATAGGGGATTCCAAGAGACCCAGTACTTC	CASSQDRGFQETQYF
TRBJ1-6	TRBV27	.	16	.	TGTGCCAGCAGTTTATATAGGGACTCCTATAATTCACCCCTCCACTTT	CASSLYRDSYNSPLHF
TRBJ1-2	TRBV12-3/TRBV12-4	.	13	many	TGTGCCAGCAGTCTCGCAGGTGGCTGGGGCTACACCTTC	CASSLAGGWGYTF
TRBJ1-1	TRBV7-9	.	15	few	TGTGCCAGCAGCCATCGGGACTCTATGAACACTGAAGCTTTCTTT	CASSHRDSMNTEAFF
TRBJ2-1	TRBV7-2	.	13	many	TGTGCCAGCAGCCCCTCCACGGGGAATGAGCAGTTCTTC	CASSPSTGNEQFF
TRBJ1-1	TRBV4-3	.	14	.	TGCGCCAGCAGCTCCCAACACGGGAACACTGAAGCTTTCTTT	CASSSQHGNTEAFF
TRBJ2-3	TRBV11-2	.	16	few	TGTGCCAGCAGCTTAGTAGGCCTTCTCACCACAGATACGCAGTATTTT	CASSLVGLLTTDTQYF
TRBJ2-1	TRBV4-1	TRBD2	17	.	TGTGCCAGCAGCCAAGATTGGGCGGGGGGGACCTACAATGAGCAGTTCTTC	CASSQDWAGGTYNEQFF
TRBJ1-6	TRBV7-9	TRBD1	13	.	TGTGCCAGCAGCCCGGGACAGGGCCGCCCCCTCCACTTT	CASSPGQGRPLHF
TRBJ2-1	TRBV13	TRBD1	15	few	TGTGCCAGCAGCAACCGGGACAGGGGGCCAAATGAGCAGTTCTTC	CASSNRDRGPNEQFF
TRBJ2-3	TRBV12-3/TRBV12-4	TRBD1	12	few	TGTGCCATTCAGGGGGCAACAGATACGCAGTATTTT	CAIQGATDTQYF
TRBJ2-7	TRBV11-1	TRBD1	19	.	TGTGCCAGCAGCTTATATGGGACAGGGGGCGTCTCCAGATTCTACGAGCAGTACTTC	CASSLYGTGGVSRFYEQYF
TRBJ2-7	TRBV19	TRBD1	17	.	TGTGCCAGTAGTCTCCATGCCCGACAGGGTATAAGTTACGAGCAGTACTTC	CASSLHARQGISYEQYF
TRBJ1-2	TRBV2	.	12	few	TGTGCCAGCATTGTCAGAGGGTATGGCTACACCTTC	CASIVRGYGYTF
TRBJ2-5	TRBV18	.	13	.	TGTGCCAGCTCACCACCGATCGGTGAGACCCAGTACTTC	CASSPPIGETQYF
TRBJ1-5	TRBV25-1	.	12	.	TGTGCCAGGGTTGGGGAGAGGCAGCCCCAGCATTTT	CARVGERQPQHF
TRBJ1-5	TRBV2	TRBD1	15	few	TGTGCCAGCAGTGAAGGCGGACAGGTCAATCAGCCCCAGCATTTT	CASSEGGQVNQPQHF
TRBJ2-1	TRBV27	.	11	.	TGTGCCAGCCGGACTCCCAATGAGCAGTTCTTC	CASRTPNEQFF
TRBJ2-1	TRBV19	TRBD2	16	few	TGTGCCAGTAGTTCATCTAGCGGGGGCTCCCTCAATGAGCAGTTCTTC	CASSSSSGGSLNEQFF
TRBJ1-1	TRBV7-9	.	15	.	TGTGTCAGCAGCCCCCGCCCGCCCGGGACAACTGAAGCTTTCTTT	CVSSPRPPGTTEAFF
TRBJ1-6	TRBV6-6	TRBD1	20	.	TGTGTCAGCAGCCAACGGCACAGGATCCGGACAGGAGCAGGGGATTCACCCCTCCACTTT	CVSSQRHRIRTGAGDSPLHF
TRBJ2-1	TRBV27	TRBD1	11	few	TGTGCCAGCAGTTTATTGGACAGGGTGTTCTTC	CASSLLDRVFF
TRBJ1-1	TRBV12-3/TRBV12-4	.	16	many	TGTGCCAGCAGGCGGGGCAGGCCAAACTTGAACACTGAAGCTTTCTTT	CASRRGRPNLNTEAFF
TRBJ2-3	TRBV24-1	.	15	.	TGTGCCACCAGTGCGGGGACATCTAGCACAGATACGCAGTATTTT	CATSAGTSSTDTQYF
TRBJ2-1	TRBV12-3/TRBV12-4	TRBD2	16	few	TGTGCCAGCAGTCCCTCCAGGGTAGCGGGGGGGGGTGAGCAGTTCTTC	CASSPSRVAGGGEQFF
TRBJ2-5	TRBV25-1	.	13	.	TGTGCCAGCAGTGAAGAAGCGGGAGAGACCCAGTACTTC	CASSEEAGETQYF
TRBJ1-2	TRBV6-2/TRBV6-3	.	17	.	TGTGCCAGCAGTTACGGGACGGATTTCACCATAGGGTATGGCTACACCTTC	CASSYGTDFTIGYGYTF
TRBJ2-2	TRBV10-3	TRBD2	14	few	TGTGCCATCAGTGCGGGGGGAAGGACCGGGGAGCTGTTTTTT	CAISAGGRTGELFF
TRBJ1-1	TRBV12-3/TRBV12-4	.	14	.	TGTGCCAGCAGTTTAGTGGTAGGGGTTACTGAAGCTTTCTTT	CASSLVVGVTEAFF
TRBJ2-3	TRBV2	TRBD2	17	.	TGTGCCAGCTGGATTAGCGGGGGGGCCGATCTCACAGATACGCAGTATTTT	CASWISGGADLTDTQYF
TRBJ1-3	TRBV10-3	.	14	few	TGTGCCATCAGGGAACCCGGGGGTAGAAACACCATATATTTT	CAIREPGGRNTIYF
TRBJ1-2	TRBV18	.	13	.	TGTGCCAGCTCACCGGAGACAGCTTATGGCTACACCTTC	CASSPETAYGYTF
TRBJ2-1	TRBV9	TRBD1	16	.	TGTGCCAGCAGCGTAGCCGGACAGGGGATCTACAATGAGCAGTTCTTC	CASSVAGQGIYNEQFF
TRBJ1-1	TRBV6-2/TRBV6-3	.	17	.	TGTGCCAGCAGCCAAAACGGGGGGGGGAAAGCAACAACTGAAGCTTTCTTT	CASSQNGGGKATTEAFF
TRBJ1-4	TRBV24-1	TRBD1	15	few	TGTGCCACCAGTGGCCCGGGACAGGGGGGAGTTCAACTGTTTTTT	CATSGPGQGGVQLFF
TRBJ1-5	TRBV12-3/TRBV12-4	.	16	few	TGTGCCAGCAGTCTGGGGGGGGGGTTCATCAATCAGCCCCAGCATTTT	CASSLGGGFINQPQHF
TRBJ1-4	TRBV12-3/TRBV12-4	TRBD1	15	few	TGTGCCAGCAGTTCCCCAGGGGGCGGTTTAGAAAAACTGTTTTTT	CASSSPGGGLEKLFF